Shown below are 30 T cell receptor beta chains from a single sample sequenced in a study of CD8 T cells in Susac syndrome. It was with random hexamers that about 0.45 to 1 ug RNA was reverse transcribed. A single record per CDR3 protein comes from TCRdb applying MiXCR to the immunoSEQ multiplex PCR reads. The data contain some 160,000 distinct CDR3 sequences, 85% to 95% of them singletons. Sequenced material: CD4+ T cells from PBMCs. Every receptor here comes from a human donor with Susac syndrome.

The chain combines TRBV14 with TRBJ1-2; 10 bases align to TRBD1. This CDR3 is built from 13 residues. Germline trimming cut 10 bases from V and 3 bases from J; bases unmatched to any gene: 5. Germline V lookup: CDR1 SGHDN, CDR2 FVKESK. This CDR3 is CATAGTGDYGYTF. For the CDR3, the DNA is TGTGCCACCGCCGGGACAGGGGACTATGGCTACACCTTC.

The V gene is TRBV4-3, the J gene TRBJ1-6, with D uncertain. V gave up 0 bases and J gave up 16 bases, with 16 bases separating them. The CDR3 is made up of 14 amino acids. The germline V gene has CDR1 LGHNA and CDR2 YSLEER. Here the CDR3 reads CASSQDRMSPTLHF. DNA of the CDR3: TGCGCCAGCAGCCAAGATCGGATGAGCCCCACTCTCCACTTT.

The chain has TRBV7-3 and TRBJ2-2; the D gene could be TRBD1 or TRBD2 (5 bases each). Germline lookup yields CDR1 SGHTA and CDR2 FQGTGA. V gave up 2 bases and J gave up 0 bases, with 10 bases separating them. The CDR3 has 16 residues. The CDR3 region has the DNA TGTGCCAGCAGCTTACCCGGGACCTCGAACACCGGGGAGCTGTTTTTT. Its protein is CASSLPGTSNTGELFF.

The chain is built from TRBV18 and TRBJ1-6; D call uncertain. There are 14 residues in the CDR3. In germline, CDR1 is KGHSH, CDR2 LQKENI. Trimming removed 3 bases at V and 0 bases at J, with 3 bases between. The CDR3 is CASSPSSYNSPLHF. The CDR3 DNA reads as TGTGCCAGCTCACCGAGCTCCTATAATTCACCCCTCCACTTT.

The chain links TRBV9 to TRBJ2-5, with D unclear. Trimming left V 3 bases short and J 7 bases short, with 10 bases between. The V gene's germline CDR1 is SGDLS and CDR2 YYNGEE. This CDR3 has 12 residues. CDR3 coding DNA: TGTGCCAGCAGCGGCGCGACCCTGACCCAGTACTTC. This translates into CASSGATLTQYF.

The table lists this clonotype with a count of one. The CDR3 DNA reads as TGCAGTGCTAGGCTTCCGGGACAGGGGGGCGATGGCTACACCTTC. Protein product: CSARLPGQGGDGYTF. The rearrangement uses TRBV20-1 and TRBJ1-2; 11 nucleotides line up with TRBD1. In germline, CDR1 is DFQATT, CDR2 SNEGSKA (reference sequence). The CDR3 contains 15 residues. With V trimmed by 3 bases and J by 6 bases, 9 bases remained unmatched.

In nucleotides, the CDR3 is TGTGCTACCGCGGTGAGAGGGGATTCCTACAATGAGCAGTTCTTC. Its protein product is CATAVRGDSYNEQFF. The chain recombines TRBV12-5 with TRBJ2-1; D is tentatively TRBD1 or TRBD2 (5 bases each). With 10 bases removed from V and 1 base from J, the gap between germline ends came to 17 bases. The CDR3 length is 15 residues. In germline, CDR1 is LGHNT, CDR2 FRNRAP.

This sequence joins TRBV29-1 and TRBJ1-2, with TRBD1 matching over 7 bases. In germline, CDR1 is SQVTM, CDR2 ANQGSEA. Trimming cost V 7 bases and J 2 bases; bases outside gene matches: 10. The CDR3 runs 14 residues. The CDR3: CSASIRGGNYGYTF. CDR3 coding DNA: TGCAGCGCTTCTATTCGAGGGGGCAACTATGGCTACACCTTC.

This clonotype came up once. The V and J genes are TRBV3-1 and TRBJ2-1; D unclear. In germline, CDR1 is LGHDT, CDR2 YNNKEL (reference sequence). V lost 4 bases, J lost 2 bases, and 12 bases lay in between. The CDR3 has 15 residues. In nucleotides, the CDR3 is TGTGCCAGCAGCCTGAGGACCTCCGCCTACAATGAGCAGTTCTTC. It translates to CASSLRTSAYNEQFF.

The chain recombines TRBV30 with TRBJ1-1, with D perhaps TRBD1 (6 bases). This CDR3 region has 12 residues. V was trimmed by 3 bases and J by 2 bases, leaving 7 bases between them. In germline, CDR1 is GTSNPN, CDR2 SVGIG (reference sequence). CDR3 nucleotides: TGTGCCTGGAGGGGGACAAACACTGAAGCTTTCTTT. It specifies CAWRGTNTEAFF.

J is TRBJ1-6 and V is TRBV20-1; D gene ambiguous. The CDR3 contains 14 residues. V was trimmed by 3 bases and J by 7 bases, leaving 13 bases between them. CDR1 is DFQATT and CDR2 is SNEGSKA in the germline V gene (reference sequence). The CDR3 nucleotides read TGCAGTGCTAGGGTAGGACCTCCAAATTCACCCCTCCACTTT. This encodes CSARVGPPNSPLHF.

This clonotype was counted a single time. The gene calls are TRBV7-2 and TRBJ2-7; 9 positions match TRBD2. The germline CDR1 and CDR2 sequences are SGHTA and FQGNSA. This CDR3 region has 14 residues. Germline trimming cut 6 bases from V and 2 bases from J; bases unmatched to any gene: 5. This CDR3 reads CASRWASGAYEQYF. In DNA, the CDR3 is TGTGCCAGCAGATGGGCTAGCGGGGCCTACGAGCAGTACTTC.

J is TRBJ2-1 and V is TRBV5-1; D could derive from TRBD1 or TRBD2 (5 bases each). The CDR3 has 16 residues. The germline V and J ends were trimmed by 4 bases and 3 bases, with 17 bases remaining between them. Per germline, CDR1 SGHRS and CDR2 YFSETQ. CDR3 DNA: TGCGCCAGCAGCCAGGCGGGCAGGGTCGACTACAATGAGCAGTTCTTC. This encodes CASSQAGRVDYNEQFF.

The CDR3 protein is CSAEEGGRIDEQFF. Here the CDR3 DNA reads TGCAGTGCGGAGGAGGGGGGAAGGATCGATGAGCAGTTCTTC. This chain uses TRBV20-1 with TRBJ2-1, with D tentatively TRBD1 or TRBD2 (6 bases each). The CDR3 covers 14 residues. V was cut by 6 bases and J by 8 bases, with 20 bases left in between. The germline CDR1 and CDR2 sequences are DFQATT and SNEGSKA (reference sequence).

The chain joins TRBV25-1 to TRBJ2-4; 8 bases line up with TRBD2. The CDR3 length is 13 residues. Unmatched junction bases numbered 5, after V lost 6 bases and J lost 7 bases. The germline V gene encodes CDR1 MGHDK and CDR2 SYGVNS. The CDR3 DNA reads TGTGCCAGCAGCACCACGGGGGGGAACATTCAGTACTTC. Translated: CASSTTGGNIQYF.

This rearrangement joins TRBV3-1 to TRBJ1-2, with unresolved D. This CDR3 has 13 amino acids. Germline V gene sequence: CDR1 LGHDT, CDR2 YNNKEL (reference sequence). The V and J ends lost 0 bases and 8 bases respectively, with 10 bases between them. CDR3 sequence (DNA): TGTGCCAGCAGCCAAGATATATCCGGCGGCTACACCTTC. Translation gives CASSQDISGGYTF. Variable domain in full (rest from reference TRBV3-1 and TRBJ1-2): DTAVSQTPKYLVTQMGNDKSIKCEQNLGHDTMYWYKQDSKKFLKIMFSYNNKELIINETVPNRFSPKSPDKAHLNLHINSLELGDSAVYFCASSQDISGGYTFGSGTRLTVV.

The chain's CDR3 is CASSPTQGDNEQFF. DNA of the CDR3: TGTGCCAGCTCACCCACGCAGGGGGACAATGAGCAGTTCTTC. V usage is TRBV18 and J usage is TRBJ2-1; 7 bases are a match to TRBD1. V lost 3 bases and J lost 5; bases outside the gene matches: 4. The CDR3 is 14 amino acids. Looked up from germline, CDR1 is KGHSH and CDR2 is LQKENI.

The chain has TRBV3-1 and TRBJ1-2; D perhaps matches TRBD1 (5 bases). Between the trimmed V and J ends, which lost 5 bases and 8 bases, there was a span of 18 bases. Germline V CDR1 and CDR2: LGHDT, YNNKEL (reference sequence). CDR3 length: 14 residues. The CDR3 DNA reads as TGTGCCAGCAGCTTCCGCCGGGGAGGGGAAGGCTACACCTTC. Translated: CASSFRRGGEGYTF. Based on the CDR3 plus reference TRBV3-1 and TRBJ1-2, the full variable domain is DTAVSQTPKYLVTQMGNDKSIKCEQNLGHDTMYWYKQDSKKFLKIMFSYNNKELIINETVPNRFSPKSPDKAHLNLHINSLELGDSAVYFCASSFRRGGEGYTFGSGTRLTVV.

V is TRBV10-3 and J is TRBJ2-7, with D unclear. CDR3 size: 11 residues. The germline V gene has CDR1 ENHRY and CDR2 SYGVKD. V lost 3 bases and J 5 bases, leaving 5 bases between the germline ends. CDR3 bases: TGTGCCATCAGTGAAGGAGACGAGCAGTACTTC. This translates into CAISEGDEQYF.

J is TRBJ1-2 and V is TRBV20-1; 9 nucleotides agree with TRBD1. CDR1 is DFQATT, CDR2 SNEGSKA, per germline (reference sequence). This CDR3 has 13 amino acids. Losses at the gene ends were 6 bases for V and 8 bases for J; bases not matched to a gene: 10. The DNA of the CDR3 is TGCAGTGCGCTAGGACAGGGGCAGGGGGGCTACACCTTC. Translating gives CSALGQGQGGYTF.

V gene TRBV6-2 or TRBV6-3 combines with J gene TRBJ1-1, with D possibly matching TRBD1 (5 bases). The CDR3 is 13 residues long. The V and J ends lost 8 bases and 4 bases respectively, with 14 bases between them. CDR1 MNHEY and CDR2 SVGEGT come from the germline V gene. The CDR3 reads CASAGGWTTEAFF. The CDR3 region has the DNA TGTGCCAGCGCGGGGGGTTGGACCACTGAAGCTTTCTTT.

The rearrangement uses TRBV27 and TRBJ2-3, with a weak D call TRBD2 (5 bases). The CDR3 extends over 14 amino acids. The germline gives CDR1 MNHEY, CDR2 SMNVEV (reference sequence). Deletions cut 9 bases from V and 2 bases from J, with 15 bases between. CDR3 loop: CASRLGRFTDTQYF. Written as DNA, the CDR3 is TGTGCCAGTCGGTTGGGGAGATTCACAGATACGCAGTATTTT.

The V and J genes are TRBV3-1 and TRBJ1-1; tentative D call: TRBD1 (5 bases). The CDR3 sequence is 14 residues long. V was pared by 5 bases and J by 1 base, with 11 bases between. Germline V gives CDR1 LGHDT, CDR2 YNNKEL (reference sequence). CDR3 protein: CASSFGTGNTEAFF. The CDR3 DNA reads as TGTGCCAGCAGCTTCGGGACGGGGAACACTGAAGCTTTCTTT.

The V gene is TRBV15, the J gene TRBJ2-1, with D unclear. Germline assignment: CDR1 LNHNV and CDR2 YYDKDF (reference sequence). This CDR3 has 13 amino acids. V was clipped by 3 bases and J by 9 bases, with 12 bases between them. This CDR3 is CATSSPIHREQFF. CDR3 DNA: TGTGCCACCAGCAGTCCAATACACCGTGAGCAGTTCTTC.

The chain couples TRBV12-5 to TRBJ2-3, with D possibly TRBD2 on 6 matching bases. This CDR3 has 14 residues. Trimming pared 6 bases from V and 1 base from J, leaving 11 bases between. Germline V lookup: CDR1 LGHNT, CDR2 FRNRAP. The CDR3 sequence: CASGRPSGTDTQYF. CDR3 coding DNA: TGTGCTAGTGGACGGCCTAGCGGCACAGATACGCAGTATTTT.

The chain recombines TRBV20-1 with TRBJ2-3; 8 nucleotides line up with TRBD2. J lost 1 base, V lost 4 bases, and 10 bases had no gene match. This CDR3 is built from 16 residues. Germline V gene lookup returns CDR1 DFQATT and CDR2 SNEGSKA (reference sequence). In nucleotides, the CDR3 is TGCAGTGCTATAGCGGGGTCCGGAGCCGGCACAGATACGCAGTATTTT. Amino acid sequence: CSAIAGSGAGTDTQYF.

The DNA for the CDR3 is TGTGCCAGCAAGCAGGACCCTCTTGTCAATGAGCAGTTCTTC. Translation gives CASKQDPLVNEQFF. The chain uses TRBV2 and TRBJ2-1; the D is unclear. Trimming pared 7 bases from V and 6 bases from J, leaving 16 bases between. This CDR3 has 14 residues. Germline CDR1 reads SNHLY; CDR2 reads FYNNEI.

V is TRBV7-9 and J is TRBJ1-5; possible D gene TRBD1, 6 bases. Germline lookup yields CDR1 SEHNR and CDR2 FQNEAQ (reference sequence). V lost 4 bases, J lost 3 bases, and 16 bases lay in between. The CDR3 runs to 16 residues. CDR3 protein: CASSSEGGRNNQPQHF. The DNA for the CDR3 is TGTGCCAGCAGCTCCGAGGGGGGGCGGAACAATCAGCCCCAGCATTTT.

The gene calls are TRBV9 and TRBJ1-5, with D possibly being TRBD1 (5 bases). The CDR3 extends over 16 amino acids. The germline V gene has CDR1 SGDLS and CDR2 YYNGEE. The ends were cut back, 0 bases at V and 0 bases at J, with 10 bases in the middle. This CDR3 reads CASSVDSRDSNQPQHF. Written as DNA, the CDR3 is TGTGCCAGCAGCGTAGACAGCAGGGATAGCAATCAGCCCCAGCATTTT. The whole variable domain, remainder taken from reference TRBV9 and TRBJ1-5, is DSGVTQTPKHLITATGQRVTLRCSPRSGDLSVYWYQQSLDQGLQFLIQYYNGEERAKGNILERFSAQQFPDLHSELNLSSLELGDSALYFCASSVDSRDSNQPQHFGDGTRLSIL.

The rearrangement links TRBV9 to TRBJ1-4; the D is unclear. CDR1 is SGDLS and CDR2 is YYNGEE in the germline V gene. V lost 4 bases, J lost 5 bases, and 12 bases lay in between. CDR3 size: 14 residues. CDR3 amino acids: CASSYGRRNEKLFF. CDR3 bases: TGTGCCAGCAGCTACGGGAGACGGAATGAAAAACTGTTTTTT. Using reference TRBV9 and TRBJ1-4 for the parts outside the CDR3, the full variable domain is DSGVTQTPKHLITATGQRVTLRCSPRSGDLSVYWYQQSLDQGLQFLIQYYNGEERAKGNILERFSAQQFPDLHSELNLSSLELGDSALYFCASSYGRRNEKLFFGSGTQLSVL.